Following are 15 T cell receptor beta chains from one sample sequenced in a study of EBV T-cell therapy then PD-1 blockade in nasopharyngeal carcinoma (dated by TCRdb to the early 2020s). The antigens for these receptors are not known. The sample's treatment or condition label, decoded: AdE1-LMPpoly-expanded autologous EBV-specific T-cell therapy followed by anti-PD-1 nivolumab. Library prep was done by the immunoSEQ multiplex PCR assay. TCRdb re-hosts the immuneACCESS table, in-frame sequences only. Its copies lack some clones; in the studies checked, an unresolved V gene accounts for under half of them, and the cause for the rest is not known. Counted in this sample were under 20,000 clones; almost 85% of them appeared once. In total, the top ten clones hold around 30% of the sample. The material was CD8+ T cells from blood, obtained at roughly day 35 from a patient whose treatment included autologous EBV-specific T cells and nivolumab. The source is a man aged 40-49 years with nasopharyngeal carcinoma.

Sample share makes this clone medium-sized. The rearrangement links TRBV10-3 to TRBJ1-6; the match to TRBD1 covers 9 bases. J gave up 3 bases and V 0 bases, and 6 bases lay outside the gene matches. CDR1 is ENHRY and CDR2 is SYGVKD in the germline V gene. This CDR3 contains 18 residues. CDR3 amino acids: CAISESEDRGYYNSPLHF. For the CDR3, the DNA is TGTGCCATCAGTGAGTCGGAGGACAGGGGTTACTATAATTCACCCCTCCACTTT.

The chain links TRBV15 to TRBJ1-2; 7 positions match TRBD1. After removal of 3 bases from V and 4 bases from J, the junction contained 8 bases not matched to a gene. The germline gives CDR1 LNHNV, CDR2 YYDKDF (reference sequence). This CDR3 contains 15 residues. The CDR3 reads CATSSPGTVLYGYTF. CDR3 DNA: TGTGCCACCAGCAGTCCAGGGACAGTTCTCTATGGCTACACCTTC. Together with reference TRBV15 and TRBJ1-2, the CDR3 gives the full variable domain: DAMVIQNPRYQVTQFGKPVTLSCSQTLNHNVMYWYQQKSSQAPKLLFHYYDKDFNNEADTPDNFQSRRPNTSFCFLDIRSPGLGDTAMYLCATSSPGTVLYGYTFGSGTRLTVV.

The chain carries TRBV27 and TRBJ2-7; D uncertain. There are 13 residues in the CDR3. Germline V gives CDR1 MNHEY, CDR2 SMNVEV (reference sequence). The V and J ends lost 3 bases and 0 bases respectively, with 6 bases between them. CDR3 nucleotide sequence: TGTGCCAGCAGTTTGTACAGCTCCTACGAGCAGTACTTC. Protein: CASSLYSSYEQYF.

The V call is TRBV2, the J call TRBJ1-2; TRBD1 matches 9 bases. The V gene end was trimmed by 10 bases and the J gene end by 3 bases; junction bases not matched to a gene: 9. In germline, CDR1 is SNHLY, CDR2 FYNNEI. This CDR3 has 14 amino acids. The chain's CDR3 is CAIRTGADYYGYTF. The CDR3 DNA sequence: TGTGCCATTAGGACAGGGGCCGATTACTATGGCTACACCTTC. The variable domain in full, completed from reference TRBV2 and TRBJ1-2, reads EPEVTQTPSHQVTQMGQEVILRCVPISNHLYFYWYRQILGQKVEFLVSFYNNEISEKSEIFDDQFSVERPDGSNFTLKIRSTKLEDSAMYFCAIRTGADYYGYTFGSGTRLTVV.

The CDR3 spells CASSTGVNQPQHF. DNA of the CDR3: TGTGCCAGCAGCACAGGAGTCAATCAGCCCCAGCATTTT. The chain is built from TRBV28 and TRBJ1-5; D may be TRBD1 (5 bases). Germline assignment: CDR1 MDHEN and CDR2 SYDVKM. CDR3 length equals 13 residues. V lost 6 bases, J lost 3 bases, and 9 bases lay in between.

The chain employs TRBV3-1 (or the pseudogene TRBV3-2) and TRBJ2-1; 10 nucleotides match TRBD2. J gave up 0 bases and V 4 bases, and 6 bases lay outside the gene matches. Germline V gives CDR1 LGHDT, CDR2 YNNKEL (reference sequence). CDR3 length equals 17 residues. For the CDR3, the DNA is TGTGCCAGCAGCCCCGGGCTAGCGGGGGTCTCCTACAATGAGCAGTTCTTC. Protein sequence: CASSPGLAGVSYNEQFF.

The J gene is TRBJ2-7, the V gene TRBV12-2; the DNA was not used to check the table's D call, TRBD1. TRBV12-2 is a listed pseudogene. The CDR3 covers 14 residues. The DNA for the CDR3 is TGTGCAAGTCGCATTCAAGCCCAGGGTTCCGAGCAGTACTTC. Its protein product is CASRIQAQGSEQYF.

The CDR3 nucleotides are TGCGCCAGCAGTCGACCTCGCTATGGCTACACCTTC. It encodes CASSRPRYGYTF. The chain couples TRBV23-1 to TRBJ1-2; D remains unclear. TRBV23-1 qualifies as an ORF whose function is uncertain. Deletions cut 4 bases from V and 4 bases from J, with 7 bases between. This CDR3 spans 12 amino acids.

The rearrangement joins TRBV23-1 to TRBJ1-2, with D possibly TRBD1 on 6 matching bases. TRBV23-1 is an ORF, and what it does is uncertain. V dropped 2 bases and J dropped 4 bases, with 20 bases sitting between them. This CDR3 is 17 amino acids long. Here the CDR3 reads CASSQPFSDSGCYGYTF. The CDR3 DNA reads as TGCGCCAGCAGTCAACCCTTTTCGGACAGCGGGTGCTATGGCTACACCTTC.

The chain links TRBV2 to TRBJ2-7; D possibly matches TRBD1 or TRBD2 (5 bases each). V was clipped by 6 bases and J by 2 bases, with 11 bases between them. The CDR3 is made up of 13 amino acids. The germline CDR1 and CDR2 sequences are SNHLY and FYNNEI. Here the CDR3 reads CASSEGITYEQYF. The CDR3 bases are TGTGCCAGCAGCGAGGGGATCACCTACGAGCAGTACTTC. The whole variable domain, filled in from reference TRBV2 and TRBJ2-7, reads EPEVTQTPSHQVTQMGQEVILRCVPISNHLYFYWYRQILGQKVEFLVSFYNNEISEKSEIFDDQFSVERPDGSNFTLKIRSTKLEDSAMYFCASSEGITYEQYFGPGTRLTVT.

There are a few counts of this clone. The rearrangement links TRBV4-3 to TRBJ1-1; D remains ambiguous. There are 15 residues in the CDR3. V was shortened by 1 base and J by 4 bases, with 13 bases between the two germline ends. Germline CDR1 is LGHNA and CDR2 is YSLEER. The CDR3 loop is CASSQALFSGTEAFF. The CDR3 DNA reads as TGCGCCAGCAGCCAAGCCCTTTTCTCAGGCACTGAAGCTTTCTTT.

The V call is TRBV4-1, the J call TRBJ1-3; tentatively, D is TRBD1 (5 bases). The V end was cut by 0 bases, the J end by 0 bases, with 9 bases between. The CDR3 spans 16 residues. From germline, CDR1 is MGHRA and CDR2 YSYEKL. The DNA for the CDR3 is TGCGCCAGCAGCCAAGATCCGGGGGACTCTGGAAACACCATATATTTT. Its protein is CASSQDPGDSGNTIYF.

The chain links TRBV7-6 to TRBJ1-5; D is unclear. Germline V gene data show CDR1 as SGHVS and CDR2 as FNYEAQ. CDR3 length equals 13 residues. V gave up 2 bases and J gave up 4 bases, with 6 bases separating them. CDR3 sequence (DNA): TGTGCCAGCAGCTTATGGCAGAATCAGCCCCAGCATTTT. This gives the protein CASSLWQNQPQHF. The full variable domain, with the rest looked up from reference TRBV7-6 and TRBJ1-5, is GAGVSQSPRYKVTKRGQDVALRCDPISGHVSLYWYRQALGQGPEFLTYFNYEAQQDKSGLPNDRFSAERPEGSISTLTIQRTEQRDSAMYRCASSLWQNQPQHFGDGTRLSIL.

J is TRBJ2-3 and V is TRBV11-2; D remains unclear. Per the germline V gene, CDR1 is SGHAT and CDR2 is FQNNGV. The CDR3 is 13 residues long. V shed 1 base and J shed 2 bases, with 4 bases lying between them. CDR3 region: CASSLGLTDTQYF. The CDR3 region has the DNA TGTGCCAGCAGCTTAGGGCTCACAGATACGCAGTATTTT. The variable domain in full, completed from reference TRBV11-2 and TRBJ2-3, reads EAGVAQSPRYKIIEKRQSVAFWCNPISGHATLYWYQQILGQGPKLLIQFQNNGVVDDSQLPKDRFSAERLKGVDSTLKIQPAKLEDSAVYLCASSLGLTDTQYFGPGTRLTVL.

The chain combines TRBV18 with TRBJ2-1, with D possibly TRBD2 on 6 matching bases. Per germline, CDR1 KGHSH and CDR2 LQKENI. The CDR3 extends over 15 amino acids. Trimming stripped 1 base from V and 9 bases from J, with 16 bases between. CDR3 in amino acids: CASSPRDFFGLEQFF. As DNA, the CDR3 is TGTGCCAGCTCACCACGGGACTTCTTCGGCCTTGAGCAGTTCTTC.